The following is a T cell receptor beta chain sequence with its context. The specificity of this receptor is unknown. Base quality data are lacking; no much larger clone is found one base away. The sample comes from a study of cytomegalovirus exposure and HLA in healthy donors listed by TCRdb under 2017. Turning to the overall study: In an earlier analysis of several hundred of the donors, 250 to 350 Gb of sequence data and approximately 100 million unique TCR beta sequences from roughly 180 million T cells were reported. Among the 398 genotyped donors, approximately 81% belonged to the genetic ancestry cluster associated with self-reported Caucasian donors. The number of typed donors differed by locus: about 629-630 for A, B, C, DRB1 and DQB1; about 520 for DQA1; 606 for DPA1; and some 450 for DPB1. Approximately 310 gigabases of sequencing data and 70 million to 100 million unique TCR sequences were included in an early release covering around 650 HLA-typed donors. Alongside the repertoire data, information on donor age, sex, ethnicity and CMV serostatus was compiled. Besides the first cohort of approximately 710 subjects, a separate validation cohort made up of over a hundred different subjects was used. Four or five DR-DQ haplotypes were handled as single units for association and clustering because linkage in the cohort was strong. To study patterns of TCR occurrence, a later analysis re-analyzed previously published TCR beta repertoires from just over 650 donors and added high-resolution HLA genotyping. Using immunosequencing, the study profiled T cell repertoires from 640 or so subjects and related those repertoires to cytomegalovirus serostatus. Every discovery cohort repertoire had been produced on one sequencing platform. To predict cytomegalovirus infection status, the study brought together high-throughput TCR immunosequencing, statistical association of individual TCRs with disease status, and machine learning. The study aimed to test whether signatures of past pathogen exposure could be identified by cataloging public T cell receptors. HLA typing included class I and class II loci at four-digit resolution. On average, around 200,000 unique TCR beta nucleotide sequences were sequenced per donor among 350 to 400 genotyped donors of the cohort, with roughly 18% of those sequences being non-productive. Genome-wide SNP genotypes for about 65% of the 666 donors were used in a later genetic analysis, which treated that subset as a discovery cohort. An earlier analysis of several hundred of the donors used high-throughput TCR beta sequencing to judge whether each TCR beta V gene segment behaved as functional or pseudogenic. Rather than using new phenotypic data, the later analysis identified candidate immune exposures from TCR beta sequences and from how often those sequences occurred across donors.

The library was prepared using the immunoSEQ multiplex PCR assay. A mixture of 60 forward primers for TCR Vbeta segments and 13 reverse primers for TCR Jbeta segments was used in the multiplex PCR. The CDR3 region of rearranged TCR beta genes was amplified from genomic DNA with a multiplex PCR assay. On the Illumina HiSeq System, the amplified TCR beta libraries were sequenced as 87-base-pair reads. In the source study's methods: A later analysis counted 75 million to 100 million unique TCR beta chains across the 650 to 800 repertoires, and roughly 9.9 million of these chains were shared by at least two donors. To remove PCR and sequencing errors, raw reads were error-corrected and collapsed into unique sequences using a nearest-neighbor algorithm that merged closely related sequences. V, D and J gene segments were assigned by aligning CDR3 sequences to IMGT reference sequences. For a sequence to be retained, a match of at least six nucleotides was required to both a V gene segment and a J gene segment. Rearrangements were classified as productive when the CDR3 lacked stop codons and remained in frame with V and J, and all other rearrangements were classified as non-productive. CDR3 was defined according to IMGT convention as the region running from the second conserved V-encoded cysteine to the conserved J-encoded phenylalanine. The earlier analysis of about 560 of the donors excluded any sequence lacking an unambiguous match to a single V gene segment. In an earlier analysis of 450 to 700 of the donors, V segments were called functional above 56.7% productive rearrangements and were called segregating when the between-donor standard deviation exceeded 5%. A statistical classification framework was built to diagnose cytomegalovirus status from the catalog of TCR beta chain sequences. A later analysis assigned V and J genes by comparing TCR nucleotide sequences with IMGT/GENE-DB human TR gene sequences. A later analysis assigned CDR3 sequences and most-parsimonious VDJ recombination scenarios with the TCRdist pipeline. In a later analysis, each TCR beta chain was defined by its CDR3 amino acid sequence together with its V-gene family, and reads lacking a unique V-gene family were excluded. A later analysis removed over 500 highly shared, low-generation-probability nucleotide sequences to deal with suspected cross-contamination and a sequencing artifact. A later analysis calculated a clonal expansion index for each public chain from normalized within-repertoire ranks of inferred template counts. In a later analysis, generation probabilities were computed using a VDJ recombination model fitted to out-of-frame rearrangements, and the results were checked against IGoR. Hypergeometric tests were used in a later analysis to score TCR-TCR, TCR-HLA and TCR-CMV co-occurrence, with a repertoire-size bias correction applied to the TCR pairs. False discovery rates were estimated in a later analysis by permuting HLA or CMV assignments 20 times. In a later analysis, co-occurring TCRs were grouped using DBSCAN, and TCRdist sequence similarity was added for clustering within HLA-allele-positive subsets. Co-occurrence clustering excluded repertoires with fewer than 30,000 or more than 120,000 public chains, plus five with anomalous nucleotide sharing. Drawn from immuneACCESS, this table holds only the in-frame rearrangements with V and J called that TCRdb kept. Clones are partly lost; checked studies trace under half to an unresolved V gene and leave the rest unexplained. V, J and clone size derive from that table, while D and trimming were established from the DNA sequence. The sample table shows 80,000 to 95,000 clones, and approximately 85% are seen once. Approximately 5.6% of the sample is taken by the ten largest.

The cohort was made up of several hundred healthy bone marrow donors. Cohort members were all nominally healthy when sampled, although unrecorded immune exposures were likely present. The donor tested CMV seropositive, placing the donor among the 250 to 300 seropositive members of the cohort. A peripheral blood sample was provided by each donor, and peripheral blood mononuclear cells were used for TCR beta sequencing. The Qiagen DNeasy Blood Extraction Kit was used to extract genomic DNA from the blood cell samples. The CDR3 sequence holds 17 residues, the cysteine and phenylalanine included. The retained sequence is limited to the CDR3, 51 bases, with the frame set at the first base. Beyond this particular receptor, the publication reports: In a later analysis, most CMV-associated TCR beta chains were found to appear HLA-restricted, with HLA associations seemingly driven largely by CMV exposure. Linkage disequilibrium might explain the correlated functional status among segregating V segments, but an unknown experimental factor could not be excluded. In a later analysis, HLA-associated TCR beta chains were found to be more clonally expanded and to have lower generation probabilities than equally common non-associated chains. In a later genetic analysis, fewer N-insertions in productive TCRs were reported among donors in an Asian-associated ancestry cluster than the approximately 630-donor mean. A later analysis associated 16,951 TCR beta sequences with specific HLA alleles at a false discovery rate of 0.05. A later genetic analysis associated a missense DCLRE1C variant with V-gene and J-gene trimming of TCR beta chains, and an independent cohort replicated the association. A further reported finding was that TCR beta sequences accurately predicted the HLA-A and HLA-B alleles for most subjects in the first cohort. Presence/absence analyses assumed roughly uniform sequencing depth across donors, an assumption that may not hold. According to a later analysis, parvovirus B19, influenza, CMV and Epstein-Barr virus appeared linked to several top co-occurrence clusters. Because some donors lacked HLA typing at each locus, the association tests relied only on the typed subset. In the study, some 160 TCR beta chains were listed as associated with cytomegalovirus. The classifier was reported to diagnose cytomegalovirus status with high specificity and sensitivity in both the original cohort and the validation cohort. A later analysis found that TCR association rates varied across HLA loci, with DRB1 alleles showing the most associated TCRs and HLA-C alleles the fewest. Because counts were too low, about 15 rarely observed V segments, including chromosome 9 orphons, were left out of the earlier analysis of approximately 580 of the donors. In vitro tests confirmed that a few of the cytomegalovirus-associated TCR beta chains recognize cytomegalovirus antigens. Some IMGT-functional V segments, including TRBV6-2 and TRBV6-3, could not be distinguished by the 87-base-pair reads and were therefore excluded. In an earlier analysis of some 540 of the donors, most TCR beta V segments appeared in productive rearrangements about 87% or about 30% of the time, broadly matching IMGT annotations. The only immune exposure information available for the cohort was CMV serostatus. A cluster of highly shared sequence variants was judged likely to represent a technical artifact of the sequencing pipeline. The cohort was sequenced for TCR beta chains only, and without alpha or paired-chain data the features that could be detected were limited. When HLA alleles, especially DR and DQ, strongly co-occurred, TCR associations were difficult to assign to individual alleles. While some public TCRs were present in many individuals, most TCR sequences turned up only very rarely across donors. It was suggested by the authors that the approach could potentially be generalized to other disease states and immunological phenotypes.

This clonotype was obtained from a woman under 30 in good health and CMV-seropositive. The sample was PBMCs. Recombination joined TRBV12-2 with TRBJ2-7; TRBD2, the D gene given by the table, was not confirmed from the DNA. TRBV12-2 is a listed pseudogene. The bases read TGTGCAAGTCGCTTGCGATCGACCAGCGGAATGGGGTACGAGCAGTACTTC. Its coded protein is CASRLRSTSGMGYEQYF.